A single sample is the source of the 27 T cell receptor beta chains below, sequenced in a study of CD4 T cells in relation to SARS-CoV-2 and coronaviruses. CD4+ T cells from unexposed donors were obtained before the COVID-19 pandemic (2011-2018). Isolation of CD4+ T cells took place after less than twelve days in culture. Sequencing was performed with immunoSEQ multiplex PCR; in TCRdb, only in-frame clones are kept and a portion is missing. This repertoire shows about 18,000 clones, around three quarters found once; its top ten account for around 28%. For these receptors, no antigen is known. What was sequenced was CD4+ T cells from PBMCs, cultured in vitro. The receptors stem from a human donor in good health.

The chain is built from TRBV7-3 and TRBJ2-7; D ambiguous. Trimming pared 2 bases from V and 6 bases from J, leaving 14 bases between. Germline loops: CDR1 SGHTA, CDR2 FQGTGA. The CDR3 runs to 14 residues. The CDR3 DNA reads TGTGCCAGCAGCTTACTTCACTCGTCGGGCGAGCAGTACTTC. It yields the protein CASSLLHSSGEQYF.

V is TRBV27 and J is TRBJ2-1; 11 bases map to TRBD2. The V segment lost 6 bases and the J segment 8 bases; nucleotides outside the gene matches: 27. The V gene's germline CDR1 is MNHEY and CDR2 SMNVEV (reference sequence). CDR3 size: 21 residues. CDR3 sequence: CASSLHTSTSGSWFRVDEQFF. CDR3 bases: TGTGCCAGCAGCCTCCATACTTCTACTAGCGGGAGTTGGTTTCGAGTGGATGAGCAGTTCTTC.

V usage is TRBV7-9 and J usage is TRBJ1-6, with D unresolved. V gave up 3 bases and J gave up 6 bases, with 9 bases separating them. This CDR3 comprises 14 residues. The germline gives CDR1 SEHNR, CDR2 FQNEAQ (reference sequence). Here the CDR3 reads CASSFLGVNSPLHF. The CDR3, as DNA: TGTGCCAGCAGCTTCCTTGGGGTTAATTCACCCCTCCACTTT. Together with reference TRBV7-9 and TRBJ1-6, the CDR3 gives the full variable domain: DTGVSQNPRHKITKRGQNVTFRCDPISEHNRLYWYRQTLGQGPEFLTYFQNEAQLEKSRLLSDRFSAERPKGSFSTLEIQRTEQGDSAMYLCASSFLGVNSPLHFGNGTRLTVT.

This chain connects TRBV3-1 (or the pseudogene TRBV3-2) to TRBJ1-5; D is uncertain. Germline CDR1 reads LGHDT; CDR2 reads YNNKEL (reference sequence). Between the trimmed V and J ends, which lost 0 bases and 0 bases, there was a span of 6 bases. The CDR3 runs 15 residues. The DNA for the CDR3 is TGTGCCAGCAGCCAAGATGGTGTTAGCAATCAGCCCCAGCATTTT. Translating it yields CASSQDGVSNQPQHF.

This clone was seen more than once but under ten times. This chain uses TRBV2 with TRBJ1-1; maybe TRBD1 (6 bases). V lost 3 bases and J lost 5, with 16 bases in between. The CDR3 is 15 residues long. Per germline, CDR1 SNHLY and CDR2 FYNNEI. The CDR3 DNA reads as TGTGCCAGCAGTGAGAAGGGGGTCGGCGGGACTGAAGCTTTCTTT. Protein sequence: CASSEKGVGGTEAFF.

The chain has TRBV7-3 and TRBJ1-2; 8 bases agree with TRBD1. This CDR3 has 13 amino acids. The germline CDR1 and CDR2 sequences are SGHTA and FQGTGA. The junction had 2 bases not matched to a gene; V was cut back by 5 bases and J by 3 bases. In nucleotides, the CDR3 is TGTGCCAGCAGCAAGGGACAGGACTATGGCTACACCTTC. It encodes CASSKGQDYGYTF.

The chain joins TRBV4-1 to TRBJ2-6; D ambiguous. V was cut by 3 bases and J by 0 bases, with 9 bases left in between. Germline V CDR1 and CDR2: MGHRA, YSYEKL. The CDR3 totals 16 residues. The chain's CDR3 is CASSHLGYSGANVLTF. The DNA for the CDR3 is TGCGCCAGCAGCCATCTAGGTTACTCTGGGGCCAACGTCCTGACTTTC.

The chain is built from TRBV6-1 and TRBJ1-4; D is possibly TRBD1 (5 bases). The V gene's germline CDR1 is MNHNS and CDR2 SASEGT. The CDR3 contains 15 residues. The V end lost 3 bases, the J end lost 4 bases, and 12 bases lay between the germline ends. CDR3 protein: CASSDPAGSNEKLFF. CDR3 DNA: TGTGCCAGCAGTGATCCGGCAGGGAGTAATGAAAAACTGTTTTTT.

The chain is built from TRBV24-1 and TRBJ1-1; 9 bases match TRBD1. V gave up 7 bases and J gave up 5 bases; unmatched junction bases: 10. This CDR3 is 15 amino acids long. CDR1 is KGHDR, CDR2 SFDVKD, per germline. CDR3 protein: CATREGQGAGTEAFF. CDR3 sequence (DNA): TGTGCCACCAGAGAGGGACAGGGAGCGGGAACTGAAGCTTTCTTT.

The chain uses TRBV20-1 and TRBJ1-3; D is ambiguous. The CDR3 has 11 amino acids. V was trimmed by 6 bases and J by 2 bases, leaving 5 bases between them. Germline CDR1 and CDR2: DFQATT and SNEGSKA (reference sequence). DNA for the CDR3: TGCAGTGCCAGGACTGGAAACACCATATATTTT. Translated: CSARTGNTIYF.

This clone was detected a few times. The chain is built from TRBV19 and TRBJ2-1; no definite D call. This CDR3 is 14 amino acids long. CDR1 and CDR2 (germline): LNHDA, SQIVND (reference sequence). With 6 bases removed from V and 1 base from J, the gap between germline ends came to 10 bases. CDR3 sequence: CASSRQVSYNEQFF. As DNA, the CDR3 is TGTGCCAGTAGCCGACAAGTATCCTACAATGAGCAGTTCTTC.

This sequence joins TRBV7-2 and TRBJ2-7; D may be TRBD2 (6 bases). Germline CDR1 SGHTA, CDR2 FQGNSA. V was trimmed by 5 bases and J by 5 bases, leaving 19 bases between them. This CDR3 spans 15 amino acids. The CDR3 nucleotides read TGTGCCAGCAGCCAACGCGTTGGCGGGATAAACGAGCAGTACTTC. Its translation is CASSQRVGGINEQYF.

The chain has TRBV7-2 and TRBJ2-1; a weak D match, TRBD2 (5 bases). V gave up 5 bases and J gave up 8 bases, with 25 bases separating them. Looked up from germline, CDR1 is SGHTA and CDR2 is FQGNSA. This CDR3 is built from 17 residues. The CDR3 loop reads CASSDLKIGGGMYEQFF. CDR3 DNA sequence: TGTGCCAGCAGCGACTTAAAAATCGGAGGAGGCATGTATGAGCAGTTCTTC.

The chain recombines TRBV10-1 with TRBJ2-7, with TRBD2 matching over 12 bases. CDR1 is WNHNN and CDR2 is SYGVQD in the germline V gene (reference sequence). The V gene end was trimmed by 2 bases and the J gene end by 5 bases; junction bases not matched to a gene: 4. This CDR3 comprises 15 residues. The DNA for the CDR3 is TGCGCCAGCAGTGAGGGACTAGCGGGACGCGACGAGCAGTACTTC. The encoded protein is CASSEGLAGRDEQYF.

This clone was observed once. DNA of the CDR3: TGTGCCTGCCGCCCGCTGATCTCGGGGAACTATGGCTACACCTTC. Protein sequence: CACRPLISGNYGYTF. J is TRBJ1-2 and V is TRBV30; D is ambiguous. CDR1 and CDR2 (germline): GTSNPN, SVGIG (reference sequence). V shed 6 bases and J shed 2 bases, with 19 bases lying between them. The CDR3 is 15 residues long. Drawing the rest from reference TRBV30 and TRBJ1-2, the complete variable domain is SQTIHQWPATLVQPVGSPLSLECTVEGTSNPNLYWYRQAAGRGLQLLFYSVGIGQISSEVPQNLSASRPQDRQFILSSKKLLLSDSGFYLCACRPLISGNYGYTFGSGTRLTVV.

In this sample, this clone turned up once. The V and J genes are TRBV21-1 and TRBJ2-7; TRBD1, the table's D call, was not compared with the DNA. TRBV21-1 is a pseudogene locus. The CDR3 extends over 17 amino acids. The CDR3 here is CASSKFPLGGHSYEQYF. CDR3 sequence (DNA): TGTGCCAGCAGCAAGTTCCCTCTTGGGGGACACTCCTACGAGCAGTACTTC.

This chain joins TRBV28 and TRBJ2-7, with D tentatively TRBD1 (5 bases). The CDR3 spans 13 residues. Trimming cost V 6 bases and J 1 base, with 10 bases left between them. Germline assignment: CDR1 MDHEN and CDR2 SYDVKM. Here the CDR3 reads CASRKQGSYEQYF. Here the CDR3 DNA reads TGTGCCAGCAGAAAGCAGGGTTCCTACGAGCAGTACTTC.

In DNA, the CDR3 is TGTGCCATCAGGACTAGCGAACTCCTCTACAATGAGCAGTTCTTC. It encodes CAIRTSELLYNEQFF. This chain links TRBV10-3 with TRBJ2-1; TRBD2 aligns across 8 bases. The CDR3 is made up of 15 amino acids. The trim removed 6 bases at V and 3 bases at J, leaving 7 bases unmatched. CDR1 is ENHRY, CDR2 SYGVKD, per germline.

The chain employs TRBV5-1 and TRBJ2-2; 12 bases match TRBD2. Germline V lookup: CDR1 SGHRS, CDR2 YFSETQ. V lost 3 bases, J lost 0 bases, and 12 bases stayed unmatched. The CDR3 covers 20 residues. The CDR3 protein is CASSSDLPGLAGTNTGELFF. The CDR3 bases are TGCGCCAGCAGCTCAGATTTACCGGGACTAGCGGGTACGAACACCGGGGAGCTGTTTTTT.

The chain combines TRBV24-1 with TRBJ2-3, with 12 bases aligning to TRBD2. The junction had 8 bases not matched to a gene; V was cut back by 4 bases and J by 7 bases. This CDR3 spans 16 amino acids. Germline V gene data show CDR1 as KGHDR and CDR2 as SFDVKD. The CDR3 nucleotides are TGTGCCACCAGTGACATACTAGCGGGAGGCTCTAATACGCAGTATTTT. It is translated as CATSDILAGGSNTQYF.

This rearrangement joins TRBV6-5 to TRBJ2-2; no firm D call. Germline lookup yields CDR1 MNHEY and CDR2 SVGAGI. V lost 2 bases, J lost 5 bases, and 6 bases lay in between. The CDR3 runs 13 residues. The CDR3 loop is CASSYPGTGELFF. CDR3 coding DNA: TGTGCCAGCAGTTACCCTGGGACCGGGGAGCTGTTTTTT.

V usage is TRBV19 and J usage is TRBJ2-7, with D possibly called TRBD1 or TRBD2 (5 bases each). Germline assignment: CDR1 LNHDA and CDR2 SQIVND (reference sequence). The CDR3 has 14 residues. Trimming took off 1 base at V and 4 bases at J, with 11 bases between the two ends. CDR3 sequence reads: CASSIAGTVYEQYF. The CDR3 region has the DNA TGTGCCAGTAGTATAGCCGGGACGGTATACGAGCAGTACTTC.

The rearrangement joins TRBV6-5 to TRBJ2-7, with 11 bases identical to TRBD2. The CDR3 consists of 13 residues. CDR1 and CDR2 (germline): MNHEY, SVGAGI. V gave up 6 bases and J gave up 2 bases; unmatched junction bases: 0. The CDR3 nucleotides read TGTGCCAGCAGGACTAGCGGGACCTACGAGCAGTACTTC. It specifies CASRTSGTYEQYF.

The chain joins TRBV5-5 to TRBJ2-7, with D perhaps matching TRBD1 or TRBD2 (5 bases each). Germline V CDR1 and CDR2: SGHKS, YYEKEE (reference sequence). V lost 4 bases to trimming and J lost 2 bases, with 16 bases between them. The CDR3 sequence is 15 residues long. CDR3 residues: CASSRTGAVPYEQYF. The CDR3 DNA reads TGTGCCAGCAGCCGGACCGGGGCCGTCCCCTACGAGCAGTACTTC.

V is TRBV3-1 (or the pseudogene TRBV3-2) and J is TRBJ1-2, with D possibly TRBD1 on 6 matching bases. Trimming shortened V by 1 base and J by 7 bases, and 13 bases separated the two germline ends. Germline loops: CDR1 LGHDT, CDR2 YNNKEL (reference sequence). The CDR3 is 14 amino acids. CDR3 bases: TGTGCCAGCAGCCAAGCTGCAGGGGAGGTTGGCTACACCTTC. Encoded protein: CASSQAAGEVGYTF.

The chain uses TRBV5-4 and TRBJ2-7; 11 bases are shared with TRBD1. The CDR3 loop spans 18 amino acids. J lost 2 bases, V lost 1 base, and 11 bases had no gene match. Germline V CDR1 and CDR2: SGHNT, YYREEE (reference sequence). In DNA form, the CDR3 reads TGTGCCAGCAGCTTGACCCTAAGAGGGACAGGGGGACCCTACGAGCAGTACTTC. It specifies CASSLTLRGTGGPYEQYF.

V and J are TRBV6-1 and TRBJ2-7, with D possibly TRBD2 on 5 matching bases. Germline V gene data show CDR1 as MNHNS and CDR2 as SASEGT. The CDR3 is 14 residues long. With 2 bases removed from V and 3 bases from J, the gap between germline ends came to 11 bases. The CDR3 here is CASSERGQYYEQYF. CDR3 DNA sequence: TGTGCCAGCAGTGAAAGAGGGCAGTACTACGAGCAGTACTTC.